Each of the 32 T cell receptor beta chains below was sequenced from the same sample in a study of tumor-infiltrating lymphocytes in primary liver carcinoma. Researchers generated TCR beta cDNA from about 460 ng of total RNA, relying on a constant-region primer. Construction of TCR beta libraries relied on three successive nested multiplex PCR rounds employing slightly modified ARM-PCR. The opening two PCR rounds, around 11 cycles each, paired TRBV1-TRBV30 forward primers with a C-beta reverse primer. TCRdb re-analysed the multiplex PCR reads in MiXCR, keeping a single row per CDR3 protein. The top ten hold 7% to 10% of the sample, which has roughly 120,000 distinct CDR3 sequences, 64% seen once. Taking 20-30 mg of unsorted bulk tissue, the authors co-extracted RNA and DNA. Material: liver tumor tissue from sampling region 3. Indicated subset: tumor region T3, left-lateral pole. The receptors shown here come from a woman aged 55-75 years with primary liver carcinoma and hepatitis B virus infection.

Comments on this clonotype: Given a much more abundant clone one base away, this may be a read error. CDR3 DNA: TGCGCCAGCAACCCGGGCCAAGAGACCCAGTACTTC. Translated: CASNPGQETQYF. The rearrangement links TRBV5-1 to TRBJ2-5; D not certain. There are 12 residues in the CDR3. The V end lost 6 bases, the J end lost 1 base, and 7 bases lay between the germline ends. Germline CDR1 SGHRS, CDR2 YFSETQ.

J is TRBJ2-7 and V is TRBV7-9, with 8 positions matching TRBD2. The CDR3 has 15 amino acids. Germline-derived CDR1 and CDR2 are SEHNR and FQNEAQ (reference sequence). The V and J ends lost 5 bases and 4 bases, in that order; junction bases with no gene match: 10. The CDR3 here is CASSHNHRLAYEQYF. CDR3 nucleotides: TGTGCCAGCAGCCACAACCACCGACTAGCGTACGAGCAGTACTTC.

Turning to this clonotype: This CDR3 is missing its conserved last phenylalanine or tryptophan, likely due to a read error. No DNA is shown, since the ends of the CDR3 on it are uncertain; the CDR3 is the one TCRdb lists. The chain uses TRBV29-1 and TRBJ1-2; no DNA check was done on the table's D call, TRBD1. The CDR3 spans 13 residues, counting both ends. Germline lookup yields CDR1 SQVTM and CDR2 ANQGSEA. The chain's CDR3 is CSVETGRRPGYNI.

This clonotype was counted many times. This chain's CDR3 is CASSFGGNNEQFF. CDR3 bases: TGTGCCAGCAGCTTTGGGGGTAACAATGAGCAGTTCTTC. V and J are TRBV5-4 and TRBJ2-1; D is tentatively TRBD1 or TRBD2 (5 bases each). The CDR3 has 13 residues. Germline V gene sequence: CDR1 SGHNT, CDR2 YYREEE (reference sequence). V lost 2 bases and J lost 5, with 8 bases in between.

Comment on this clonotype: One end of the junction fails to match germline, which may point to a read error. The V and J genes are TRBV11-1 and TRBJ2-3; perhaps D is TRBD1 or TRBD2 (5 bases each). Germline V gene data show CDR1 as SGHAT and CDR2 as FQDESV (reference sequence). This CDR3 is built from 15 residues. CDR3 sequence: CACSLGPGRTDMQYF. The DNA of the CDR3 is TGTGCCTGCAGCTTGGGGCCGGGACGCACAGATATGCAGTATTTT. The complete variable domain, with remaining parts taken from reference TRBV11-1 and TRBJ2-3, reads EAEVAQSPRYKITEKSQAVAFWCDPISGHATLYWYRQILGQGPELLVQFQDESVVDDSQLPKDRFSAERLKGVDSTLKIQPAELGDSAMYLCACSLGPGRTDMQYFGPGTRLTVL.

The rearrangement joins TRBV24-1 to TRBJ2-1; 10 nucleotides align to TRBD1. From germline, CDR1 is KGHDR and CDR2 SFDVKD. The junction had 4 bases not matched to a gene; V was cut back by 6 bases and J by 3 bases. This CDR3 is built from 15 residues. The CDR3 DNA is TGTGCCACCAGTAAGGGACAGGGGAACTACAATGAGCAGTTCTTC. It translates to CATSKGQGNYNEQFF.

The table lists this clonotype with many counts. V is TRBV4-1 and J is TRBJ1-1; a possible D gene is TRBD1 (5 bases). V was shortened by 0 bases and J by 1 base, with 9 bases between the two germline ends. Germline lookup yields CDR1 MGHRA and CDR2 YSYEKL. The CDR3 is 15 amino acids. The CDR3 protein is CASSQDGQGNTEAFF. CDR3 coding DNA: TGCGCCAGCAGCCAAGATGGGCAGGGGAACACTGAAGCTTTCTTT.

At least ten counts were recorded for this clonotype. For the CDR3, the DNA is TGCGCCAGCAGCACGGGACAGGGGGGCTATGGCTACACCTTC. Amino acid sequence: CASSTGQGGYGYTF. V is TRBV4-1 and J is TRBJ1-2, with TRBD1 matching 11 bases. The CDR3 contains 14 residues. J was trimmed by 4 bases and V by 5 bases; bases with no gene match: 3. CDR1 is MGHRA and CDR2 is YSYEKL in the germline V gene.

Worth noting for this clonotype: Mismatch with germline at one junction end may stem from a read error. V gene TRBV11-2 combines with J gene TRBJ2-7, with D maybe TRBD2 (6 bases). The CDR3 length is 12 residues. Germline CDR1 and CDR2: SGHAT and FQNNGV. The CDR3: CARSLGLGEQYF. The CDR3 DNA follows: TGTGCCAGGAGCTTGGGACTGGGCGAGCAGTACTTC. The variable domain in full, completed from reference TRBV11-2 and TRBJ2-7, reads EAGVAQSPRYKIIEKRQSVAFWCNPISGHATLYWYQQILGQGPKLLIQFQNNGVVDDSQLPKDRFSAERLKGVDSTLKIQPAKLEDSAVYLCARSLGLGEQYFGPGTRLTVT.

This clonotype was seen ten or more times. The chain combines TRBV6-1 with TRBJ2-2; 9 nucleotides agree with TRBD2. This CDR3 comprises 16 residues. Germline CDR1 is MNHNS and CDR2 is SASEGT. The V and J ends lost 4 bases and 7 bases, in that order; junction bases with no gene match: 10. The CDR3 sequence: CASSVEGLARGGELFF. CDR3 nucleotides: TGTGCCAGCAGTGTCGAGGGACTAGCAAGGGGCGGGGAGCTGTTTTTT.

Comment on this clonotype: Mismatch with germline at one junction end may stem from a read error. The chain couples TRBV10-2 to TRBJ1-1, with 8 bases aligning to TRBD1. Germline V lookup: CDR1 WSHSY, CDR2 SAAADI. The length of the CDR3 is 14 residues. CDR3 bases: TGCGCCAGCAAGGAAGACAGGGGAAACACTGGAGCTTTCTTT. It yields the protein CASKEDRGNTGAFF.

This clonotype was seen repeatedly, ten times or more. CDR3 residues: CSVAFTALGEQYF. The CDR3 DNA reads TGCAGCGTTGCATTTACAGCCCTGGGGGAGCAGTACTTC. The chain combines TRBV29-1 with TRBJ2-7; D not resolved. Deletions cut 4 bases from V and 7 bases from J, with 17 bases between. This CDR3 is 13 amino acids long. Germline assignment: CDR1 SQVTM and CDR2 ANQGSEA.

This clonotype showed up just once. A much larger clone differs by one base, so this may be a read error. The chain carries TRBV28 and TRBJ1-2; TRBD1 is a possible D gene (6 bases). Germline V gene sequence: CDR1 MDHEN, CDR2 SYDVKM. The CDR3 is made up of 12 amino acids. Here the CDR3 DNA reads TGTGGCAGCAGCGCAGTAGGGGGTGGCTACACCTTC. Its translation: CGSSAVGGGYTF.

The V call is TRBV7-9, the J call TRBJ2-7; D is ambiguous. V was shortened by 2 bases and J by 6 bases, with 14 bases between the two germline ends. The CDR3 is 14 residues long. Germline CDR1 and CDR2: SEHNR and FQNEAQ (reference sequence). CDR3 residues: CASSLLGQASEQYF. DNA for the CDR3: TGTGCCAGCAGCTTATTAGGGCAGGCCTCCGAGCAGTACTTC.

This clonotype was seen repeatedly, ten times or more. The chain has TRBV4-2 and TRBJ1-3; D is possibly TRBD1 (5 bases). Between the trimmed V and J ends, which lost 0 bases and 4 bases, there was a span of 16 bases. The CDR3 spans 17 residues. Germline CDR1 and CDR2: LGHNA and YNFKEQ. Written as DNA, the CDR3 is TGTGCCAGCAGCCAAGATGGGGACTCGAGAGCGGGAAACACCATATATTTT. Amino acids: CASSQDGDSRAGNTIYF.

Concerning this clonotype: Since no conserved phenylalanine or tryptophan closes the CDR3, a read error is the likely cause. The V call is TRBV10-3, the J call TRBJ1-2; 7 nucleotides agree with TRBD1. The CDR3 totals 14 residues. V shed 3 bases and J 4 bases; nucleotides not matched to a gene: 5. Germline assignment: CDR1 ENHRY and CDR2 SYGVKD. CDR3 DNA: TGTGCCATCAGTGAAGGGAACAGGGGCTATGGCTACACCATC. Its translation is CAISEGNRGYGYTI.

This clonotype was detected ten times or more. V and J are TRBV30 and TRBJ2-7, with a tentative D call TRBD2 (6 bases). With 4 bases removed from V and 2 bases from J, the gap between germline ends came to 12 bases. Germline V gene data show CDR1 as GTSNPN and CDR2 as SVGIG (reference sequence). This CDR3 is built from 13 residues. CDR3 amino acids: CAWNWGRTYEQYF. The CDR3 DNA reads TGTGCCTGGAATTGGGGGAGGACCTACGAGCAGTACTTC.

Concerning this clonotype: Possible read error: a much larger clone is one base away. The V gene is TRBV29-1, the J gene TRBJ2-3; D possibly corresponds to TRBD1 (5 bases). This CDR3 contains 12 residues. Germline CDR1 reads SQVTM; CDR2 reads ANQGSEA. CDR3 protein: CSTHPATGTQYF. The CDR3, as DNA: TGCAGCACCCACCCCGCCACAGGTACGCAGTATTTT.

This clonotype was seen a handful of times. A read error is possible here, since a much larger clone lies one base away. The rearrangement links TRBV28 to TRBJ2-1; the match to TRBD2 covers 12 bases. The CDR3 sequence is 18 residues long. Germline V lookup: CDR1 MDHEN, CDR2 SYDVKM. The J segment lost 6 bases and the V segment lost 4 bases, leaving 13 bases of the junction unmatched. CDR3 in amino acids: CASSSHRLAGGACNEQFF. In DNA, the CDR3 is TGTGCCAGCAGTTCTCATCGTCTAGCGGGAGGGGCCTGCAATGAGCAGTTCTTC.

In the case of this clonotype: Just one base apart from a much larger clone, this may be a read error. The chain combines TRBV5-6 with TRBJ1-4; possible D gene TRBD1, 5 bases. Looked up from germline, CDR1 is SGHDT and CDR2 is YYEEEE. This CDR3 has 16 amino acids. V shed 1 base and J shed 1 base, with 11 bases lying between them. CDR3 in DNA: TGTGCCAGCAGCTTGCTAGGGGATGTAACTAATGAAAAACTGTTTTTT. Amino acid sequence: CASSLLGDVTNEKLFF.

As concerns this clonotype: Possible read error: a much larger clone is one base away. A read error is likely, as this CDR3 ends without the conserved phenylalanine or tryptophan. This chain joins TRBV7-8 and TRBJ1-4; D is perhaps TRBD1 (5 bases). Trimming cost V 0 bases and J 8 bases, with 7 bases left between them. Germline CDR1 is SGHVS and CDR2 is FQNEAQ. The CDR3 totals 13 residues. CDR3 DNA: TGTGCCAGCAGCTTAGCGGGGGTGGAAAAACTGTTTTTG. This sequence encodes CASSLAGVEKLFL.

The rearrangement uses TRBV9 and TRBJ2-3, with TRBD2 matching 8 bases. There are 16 residues in the CDR3. The V and J ends lost 0 bases and 4 bases, in that order; junction bases with no gene match: 7. Germline CDR1 is SGDLS and CDR2 is YYNGEE. CDR3 coding DNA: TGTGCCAGCAGCGTAGTGGTAGCGGGAAGAGCAGATACGCAGTATTTT. Translation: CASSVVVAGRADTQYF.

This clonotype was counted many times. The rearrangement links TRBV5-5 to TRBJ2-2, with D possibly TRBD2 on 6 matching bases. V shed 3 bases and J shed 4 bases, with 13 bases lying between them. The germline V gene encodes CDR1 SGHKS and CDR2 YYEKEE (reference sequence). The CDR3 is 15 amino acids. The CDR3 region is CASSSTGVITGELFF. DNA for the CDR3: TGTGCCAGCAGCTCTACGGGAGTAATCACCGGGGAGCTGTTTTTT.

Points on this clonotype: Since no conserved phenylalanine or tryptophan closes the CDR3, a read error is the likely cause. No DNA is shown, since the ends of the CDR3 on it are uncertain; the CDR3 is the one TCRdb lists. This chain uses TRBV10-2 with TRBJ1-2; the D call of TRBD1 is as the table states it, not checked on the DNA. The CDR3 adds up to 11 amino acids, both ends counted. From germline, CDR1 is WSHSY and CDR2 SAAADI. This chain's CDR3 is CASKTGMVTTL.

The chain joins TRBV11-2 to TRBJ2-3; 10 bases agree with TRBD2. CDR3 length: 15 residues. Germline CDR1 SGHAT, CDR2 FQNNGV. V was clipped by 1 base and J by 5 bases; unmatched bases: 3. CDR3 in DNA: TGTGCCAGCAGCTTAGGGCGACTAGCGGGAGATACGCAGTATTTT. Its protein is CASSLGRLAGDTQYF.

Notes on this clonotype: Just one base apart from a much larger clone, this may be a read error. The V gene is TRBV6-2 or TRBV6-3, the J gene TRBJ2-2; 7 bases agree with TRBD1. Germline V gene sequence: CDR1 MNHEY, CDR2 SVGEGT. V lost 6 bases and J lost 5; bases outside the gene matches: 9. CDR3 length equals 15 residues. CDR3 sequence (DNA): TGTGCCAGCAGCCGACAGGGTCCATGGACCGGGGAGCTGTTTTTT. Translated: CASSRQGPWTGELFF.

This clonotype was seen at least ten times. The rearrangement joins TRBV11-3 to TRBJ2-4; 14 nucleotides match TRBD2. The CDR3 has 18 residues. Trimming took 5 bases from V and 5 from J; bases not matched to a gene: 11. Germline V gene sequence: CDR1 SGHNT, CDR2 YENEEA. CDR3 residues: CASSPARLAGGWENIQYF. CDR3 bases: TGTGCCAGCAGCCCGGCCCGACTAGCGGGAGGGTGGGAAAACATTCAGTACTTC. Based on the CDR3 plus reference TRBV11-3 and TRBJ2-4, the full variable domain is EAGVVQSPRYKIIEKKQPVAFWCNPISGHNTLYWYLQNLGQGPELLIRYENEEAVDDSQLPKDRFSAERLKGVDSTLKIQPAELGDSAVYLCASSPARLAGGWENIQYFGAGTRLSVL.

This sequence joins TRBV28 and TRBJ2-2; D is ambiguous. CDR3 size: 13 residues. V shed 4 bases and J shed 4 bases, with 7 bases lying between them. CDR1 is MDHEN and CDR2 is SYDVKM in the germline V gene. As DNA, the CDR3 is TGTGCCAGCAGTTCGACGGCCACCGGGGAGCTGTTTTTT. Its protein product is CASSSTATGELFF. The entire variable domain, with the rest obtained from reference TRBV28 and TRBJ2-2, is as follows: DVKVTQSSRYLVKRTGEKVFLECVQDMDHENMFWYRQDPGLGLRLIYFSYDVKMKEKGDIPEGYSVSREKKERFSLILESASTNQTSMYLCASSSTATGELFFGEGSRLTVL.

This clonotype was counted many times. This may stem from a read error, because a much larger clone lies one nucleotide away. J is TRBJ2-3 and V is TRBV11-3; no definite D call. The ends were cut back, 0 bases at V and 1 base at J, with 11 bases in the middle. This CDR3 has 16 amino acids. Germline lookup yields CDR1 SGHNT and CDR2 YENEEA. CDR3 coding DNA: TGTGCCAGCAGCTTAGATGCAAAGCCAGGCACAGATACGCAGTATTTT. As protein: CASSLDAKPGTDTQYF.

Turning to this clonotype: Possible read error: a much larger clone is one base away. This chain joins TRBV4-1 and TRBJ2-1, with 13 bases matching TRBD2. The CDR3 consists of 17 residues. Per germline, CDR1 MGHRA and CDR2 YSYEKL. The CDR3 is CTSSPDRGTSGINEQFF. For the CDR3, the DNA is TGCACCAGCAGCCCCGACCGGGGGACTAGCGGGATCAATGAGCAGTTCTTC.

This clonotype was counted at least ten times. V is TRBV2 and J is TRBJ1-1; 7 nucleotides line up with TRBD1. The CDR3 runs to 12 residues. V was clipped by 5 bases and J by 4 bases; unmatched bases: 1. The germline V gene encodes CDR1 SNHLY and CDR2 FYNNEI. DNA for the CDR3: TGTGCCAGCAGTTCAGGGGGCACTGAAGCTTTCTTT. This translates into CASSSGGTEAFF.

Worth noting for this clonotype: A read error may be the cause here, since a much bigger clone is one base away. The chain employs TRBV14 and TRBJ1-1; no reliable D call. This CDR3 region has 13 residues. V dropped 4 bases and J dropped 4 bases, with 10 bases sitting between them. Germline CDR1 and CDR2: SGHDN and FVKESK. Here the CDR3 reads CASSPLMITEAFF. The CDR3 DNA reads as TGTGCCAGCAGCCCCCTCATGATCACTGAAGCTTTCTTT.